This is a list of T cell receptor beta chains from one sample in a study of blood T cell repertoires in COVID-19. TCRdb's table, derived via immunoSEQ multiplex PCR, lists solely in-frame clones and lacks some. The repertoire has about 27,000 clones, approximately 86% of them found once; the top ten carry about 1.8%. Sequencing was done on a sample of peripheral blood. The receptors were gathered from an older man with active or convalescent COVID-19. Both conserved end residues are part of each CDR3. The order of the fields is V gene, J gene, clone size, D gene, CDR3 length, CDR3 protein, CDR3 DNA. A D gene is named only where the DNA matches it firmly. Where a row states a size, it is once, few, many or the class of an expanded clone; other rows omit it.

TRBV5-1	TRBJ1-1	NA	TRBD1	15	CASSRATGLNTEAFF	TGCGCCAGCAGCCGAGCGACAGGGTTGAACACTGAAGCTTTCTTT
TRBV10-3	TRBJ2-2	NA	NA	16	CAISASGGLNTGELFF	TGTGCCATCAGTGCATCGGGGGGCCTGAACACCGGGGAGCTGTTTTTT
TRBV19	TRBJ2-4	NA	NA	15	CASTATGVSRGIQYF	TGTGCCAGTACAGCTACAGGAGTAAGCCGAGGCATTCAGTACTTC
TRBV28	TRBJ2-1	NA	TRBD2	12	CASSIAGDEQFF	TGTGCCAGCAGCATAGCGGGAGATGAGCAGTTCTTC
TRBV6-5	TRBJ1-4	NA	TRBD1	15	CASSYIAGGNEKLFF	TGTGCCAGCAGTTACATTGCAGGGGGGAATGAAAAACTGTTTTTT
TRBV4-1	TRBJ1-5	few	TRBD1	16	CASSQSSVRGPQPQHF	TGCGCCAGCAGCCAGTCGTCGGTTAGGGGGCCTCAGCCCCAGCATTTT
TRBV6-6	TRBJ2-5	NA	NA	15	CASSYSTQYQETQYF	TGTGCCAGCAGTTACTCCACCCAGTACCAAGAGACCCAGTACTTC
TRBV5-1	TRBJ2-1	NA	TRBD1	16	CASSLAGGHGYNEQFF	TGCGCCAGCAGCTTGGCAGGGGGCCATGGATACAATGAGCAGTTCTTC
TRBV28	TRBJ1-1	NA	NA	14	CASGLATVNTEAFF	TGTGCCAGCGGCCTAGCGACAGTGAACACTGAAGCTTTCTTT
TRBV29-1	TRBJ2-5	NA	NA	11	CSVSTRPATYF	TGCAGCGTCAGTACCAGGCCTGCCACGTACTTC
TRBV5-1	TRBJ1-5	NA	NA	14	CASSLEGLGQPQHF	TGCGCCAGCAGCTTGGAGGGGTTGGGGCAGCCCCAGCATTTT
TRBV2	TRBJ1-5	NA	NA	12	CASSWEGQPQHF	TGTGCCAGCAGTTGGGAGGGTCAGCCCCAGCATTTT
TRBV25-1	TRBJ1-1	NA	NA	11	CASRHNQEAFF	TGTGCCAGCAGGCACAACCAAGAAGCTTTCTTT
TRBV14	TRBJ2-5	NA	NA	15	CASSQSTRLQETQYF	TGTGCCAGCAGCCAATCGACTAGACTACAAGAGACCCAGTACTTC
TRBV2	TRBJ2-7	NA	NA	14	CASSSGSLSYEQYF	TGTGCCAGCAGCTCCGGGTCCCTATCCTACGAGCAGTACTTC
TRBV7-9	TRBJ1-3	NA	NA	15	CASRAQGISGNTIYF	TGTGCCAGCCGCGCCCAGGGGATCTCTGGAAACACCATATATTTT
TRBV28	TRBJ2-7	few	TRBD2	16	CASSSYGSSGTYEQYF	TGTGCCAGCAGTTCCTACGGTTCTAGCGGAACCTACGAGCAGTACTTC
TRBV2	TRBJ2-5	NA	NA	16	CASRTETIGARGTQYF	TGTGCCAGCAGGACGGAGACCATAGGCGCACGCGGGACCCAGTACTTC
TRBV28	TRBJ1-4	NA	NA	15	CASADPTLGGEKLFF	TGTGCCAGCGCCGATCCGACTTTGGGTGGTGAAAAACTGTTTTTT
TRBV20-1	TRBJ2-5	once	NA	14	CSASPRGRRETQYF	TGCAGTGCTAGTCCCAGGGGAAGGAGAGAGACCCAGTACTTC
TRBV5-6	TRBJ1-2	NA	NA	11	CASSLNSGYTF	TGTGCCAGCAGCTTGAACAGTGGCTACACCTTC
TRBV5-6	TRBJ1-6	NA	NA	14	CASSSDMGNSPLHF	TGTGCCAGCAGCTCGGACATGGGGAATTCACCCCTCCACTTT
TRBV9	TRBJ1-3	NA	NA	14	CASSVSSSGNTIYF	TGTGCCAGCAGCGTATCCAGCTCTGGAAACACCATATATTTT
TRBV21-1	TRBJ2-2	NA	NA	22	CASSKTVLSTGRGFKDTGELFF	TGTGCCAGCAGCAAAACGGTACTGAGTACCGGGAGGGGTTTTAAGGACACCGGGGAGCTGTTTTTT
TRBV11-1	TRBJ1-2	NA	NA	15	CASSLSHRTNYGYTF	TGTGCCAGCAGCTTATCGCACAGAACTAACTATGGCTACACCTTC
TRBV29-1	TRBJ1-3	NA	TRBD1	12	CSVGTGRNTIYF	TGCAGCGTTGGGACAGGGCGAAACACCATATATTTT
TRBV5-6	TRBJ1-4	once	TRBD1	15	CASSWMGQGDEKLFF	TGTGCCAGCAGCTGGATGGGACAGGGGGATGAAAAACTGTTTTTT
TRBV3-1/TRBV3-2	TRBJ2-1	NA	TRBD1	16	CASSQRRTGERGEQFF	TGTGCCAGCAGCCAAAGGAGGACAGGGGAAAGGGGTGAGCAGTTCTTC
TRBV12-3/TRBV12-4	TRBJ2-1	NA	NA	11	CASSEYNEQFF	TGTGCCAGCAGTGAGTACAATGAGCAGTTCTTC
TRBV24-1	TRBJ2-5	NA	TRBD2	15	CATSEAGGPEETQYF	TGTGCCACCAGTGAGGCGGGAGGGCCGGAGGAGACCCAGTACTTC
TRBV7-9	TRBJ2-3	NA	NA	12	CASSQDSGTQYF	TGTGCCAGCAGCCAGGACTCAGGAACGCAGTATTTT
TRBV18	TRBJ1-3	NA	NA	18	CASSPQILTGRSGNTIYF	TGTGCCAGCTCACCACAGATCCTGACAGGCCGCTCTGGAAACACCATATATTTT
TRBV9	TRBJ2-2	NA	NA	14	CASSVGGGVGELFF	TGTGCCAGCAGCGTAGGCGGAGGCGTGGGGGAGCTGTTTTTT
TRBV2	TRBJ2-7	once	NA	12	CASTRPPYEQYF	TGTGCCAGTACGCGCCCGCCCTACGAGCAGTACTTC
TRBV2	TRBJ2-5	NA	NA	13	CASSPEIGETQYF	TGTGCCAGCAGTCCCGAGATCGGAGAGACCCAGTACTTC
TRBV3-1/TRBV3-2	TRBJ2-7	once	TRBD1	14	CASSQADRGSEQYF	TGTGCCAGCAGCCAAGCTGACAGGGGCTCCGAGCAGTACTTC
TRBV18	TRBJ1-1	once	TRBD1	14	CASYHRQGNTEAFF	TGTGCCAGCTACCATAGACAGGGGAACACTGAAGCTTTCTTT
TRBV12-5	TRBJ1-3	NA	TRBD1	17	CASGLGSTTGAGNTIYF	TGTGCTAGTGGTTTGGGCTCGACGACAGGGGCAGGAAACACCATATATTTT
TRBV3-1/TRBV3-2	TRBJ1-4	NA	TRBD1	15	CASSQGGQSNEKLFF	TGTGCCAGCAGCCAGGGGGGACAGAGTAATGAAAAACTGTTTTTT
TRBV9	TRBJ1-2	NA	NA	12	CASSADLDGYTF	TGTGCCAGCAGCGCAGACCTAGATGGCTACACCTTC
TRBV28	TRBJ1-2	NA	NA	15	CASSFFTGVYYGYTF	TGTGCCAGCAGTTTTTTCACGGGGGTCTATTATGGCTACACCTTC
TRBV19	TRBJ1-1	NA	TRBD1	13	CASSISTGSMTFF	TGTGCCAGTAGCATCTCGACAGGGAGTATGACTTTCTTT
TRBV7-8	TRBJ2-1	NA	NA	15	CASSIPGEFYNEQFF	TGTGCCAGCAGCATCCCAGGGGAATTCTACAATGAGCAGTTCTTC
TRBV6-5	TRBJ1-2	NA	NA	15	CASFGGDLSNYGYTF	TGTGCCAGCTTTGGGGGGGATTTATCTAACTATGGCTACACCTTC
TRBV5-1	TRBJ2-1	NA	TRBD2	17	CASSPGLAGGFYNEQFF	TGCGCCAGCAGCCCCGGACTAGCGGGGGGTTTTTACAATGAGCAGTTCTTC
TRBV5-4	TRBJ2-3	medium-sized	NA	14	CASSLGLLGDTQYF	TGTGCCAGCAGCTTAGGACTGCTTGGAGATACGCAGTATTTT
TRBV7-6	TRBJ2-7	NA	TRBD2	19	CASSLAAGGSLAGVYEQYF	TGTGCCAGCAGCTTAGCGGCAGGGGGAAGCCTAGCGGGAGTCTACGAGCAGTACTTC
TRBV12-3/TRBV12-4	TRBJ2-5	NA	NA	13	CASSLDDRETQYF	TGTGCCAGCAGTTTAGACGACAGGGAGACCCAGTACTTC
TRBV21-1	TRBJ1-2	NA	NA	13	CASSTQIHYGYTF	TGTGCCAGCAGCACCCAAATCCACTATGGCTACACCTTC
TRBV28	TRBJ1-1	NA	NA	12	CASSFWNTEAFF	TGTGCCAGCAGTTTCTGGAACACTGAAGCTTTCTTT
TRBV4-2	TRBJ2-7	few	NA	14	CASSQAAPAYEQYF	TGTGCCAGCAGCCAAGCTGCCCCAGCCTACGAGCAGTACTTC